A single TCR beta chain is shown here with its context. CDR1 and CDR2 (germline): SGHTS, YDEGEE. CDR3 length equals 13 residues. The V and J ends lost 1 base and 2 bases respectively, with 6 bases between them. Produced via immunoSEQ multiplex PCR; TCRdb's table is partial and in-frame only. Of approximately 360,000 clones listed, approximately 88% are singletons. This specimen belongs to a study of blood T cell repertoires in COVID-19. The sequencing input was PBMCs or T cells enriched from blood (not recorded which). The rearrangement uses TRBV5-8 and TRBJ2-5; D call uncertain. This clonotype originated in a woman in her 30s with acute COVID-19. This CDR3 is CASSLRQQETQYF. The CDR3 coding sequence is TGTGCCAGCAGCTTGCGTCAGCAAGAGACCCAGTACTTC.